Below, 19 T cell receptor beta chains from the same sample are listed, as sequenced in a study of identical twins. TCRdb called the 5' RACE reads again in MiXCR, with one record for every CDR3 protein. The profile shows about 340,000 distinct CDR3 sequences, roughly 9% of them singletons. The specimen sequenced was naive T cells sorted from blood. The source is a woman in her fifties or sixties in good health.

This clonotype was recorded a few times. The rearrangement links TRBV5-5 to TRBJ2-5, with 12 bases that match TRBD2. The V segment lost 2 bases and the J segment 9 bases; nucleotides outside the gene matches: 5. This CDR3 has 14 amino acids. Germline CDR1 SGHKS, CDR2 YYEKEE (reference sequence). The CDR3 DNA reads TGTGCCAGCAGCTTAACTAGCGGGAGGCCGTCCCAGTACTTC. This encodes CASSLTSGRPSQYF.

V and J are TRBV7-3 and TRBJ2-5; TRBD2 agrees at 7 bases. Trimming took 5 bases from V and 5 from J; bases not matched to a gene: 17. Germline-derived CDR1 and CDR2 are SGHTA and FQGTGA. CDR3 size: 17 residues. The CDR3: CASSPRGGGRGRETQYF. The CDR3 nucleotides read TGTGCCAGCAGCCCCCGTGGAGGCGGGAGAGGGCGGGAGACCCAGTACTTC.

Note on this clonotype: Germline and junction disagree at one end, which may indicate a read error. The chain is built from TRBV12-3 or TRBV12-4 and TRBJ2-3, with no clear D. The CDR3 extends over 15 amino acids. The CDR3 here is CSSSRPSFLTDTQYF. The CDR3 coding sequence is TGTTCCAGCAGCAGACCTTCTTTCCTCACAGATACGCAGTATTTT.

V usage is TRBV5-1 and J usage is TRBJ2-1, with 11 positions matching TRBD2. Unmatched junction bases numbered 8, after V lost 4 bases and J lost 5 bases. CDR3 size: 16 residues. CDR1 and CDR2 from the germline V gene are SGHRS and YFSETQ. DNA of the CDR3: TGCGCCAGCAGCCCAACCGGACTAGCGGGCAACAATGAGCAGTTCTTC. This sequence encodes CASSPTGLAGNNEQFF.

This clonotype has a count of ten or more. CDR3 region: CASSLVTRSGELFF. Written as DNA, the CDR3 is TGTGCCAGCAGTTTGGTAACCCGTTCCGGGGAGCTGTTTTTT. The chain is built from TRBV12-3 or TRBV12-4 and TRBJ2-2; D is undetermined. This CDR3 contains 14 residues. Trimming stripped 3 bases from V and 6 bases from J, with 11 bases between.

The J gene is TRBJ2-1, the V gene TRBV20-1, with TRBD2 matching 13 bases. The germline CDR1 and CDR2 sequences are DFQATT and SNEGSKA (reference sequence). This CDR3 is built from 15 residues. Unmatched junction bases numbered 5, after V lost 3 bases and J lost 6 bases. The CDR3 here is CSASYRTSGSNEQFF. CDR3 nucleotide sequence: TGCAGTGCTAGCTACCGGACTAGCGGGAGCAATGAGCAGTTCTTC.

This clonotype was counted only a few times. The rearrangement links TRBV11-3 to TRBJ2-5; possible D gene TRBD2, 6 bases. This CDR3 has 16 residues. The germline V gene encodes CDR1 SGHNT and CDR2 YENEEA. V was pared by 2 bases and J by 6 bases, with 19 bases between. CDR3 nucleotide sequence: TGTGCCAGCAGCTTAACGGGAGTCGGATCGGGAAAGACCCAGTACTTC. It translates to CASSLTGVGSGKTQYF.

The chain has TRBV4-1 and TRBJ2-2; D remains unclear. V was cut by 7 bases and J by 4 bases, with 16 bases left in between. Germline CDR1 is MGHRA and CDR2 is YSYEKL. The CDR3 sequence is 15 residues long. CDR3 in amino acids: CASTVDLKGTGELFF. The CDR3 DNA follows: TGCGCCAGCACCGTTGACTTAAAGGGCACCGGGGAGCTGTTTTTT.

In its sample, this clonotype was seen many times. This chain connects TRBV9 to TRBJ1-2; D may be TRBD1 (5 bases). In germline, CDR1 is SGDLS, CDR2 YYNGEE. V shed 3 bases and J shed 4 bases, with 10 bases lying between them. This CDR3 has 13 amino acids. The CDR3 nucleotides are TGTGCCAGCAGCGCCCTTCAGGGCTATGGCTACACCTTC. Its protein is CASSALQGYGYTF.

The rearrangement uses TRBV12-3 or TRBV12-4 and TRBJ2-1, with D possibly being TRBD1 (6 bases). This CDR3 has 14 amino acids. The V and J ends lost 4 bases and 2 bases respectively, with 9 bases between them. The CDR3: CASSWTEAYNEQFF. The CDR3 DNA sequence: TGTGCCAGCAGTTGGACAGAAGCCTACAATGAGCAGTTCTTC.

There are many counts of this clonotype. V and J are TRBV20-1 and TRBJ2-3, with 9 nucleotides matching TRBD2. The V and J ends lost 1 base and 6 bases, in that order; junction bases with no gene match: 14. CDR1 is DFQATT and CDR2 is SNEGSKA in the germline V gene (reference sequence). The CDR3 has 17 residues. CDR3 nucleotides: TGCAGTGCTAGAGGGACCCGGGTAGCGGGAGAAGAGGATACGCAGTATTTT. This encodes CSARGTRVAGEEDTQYF.

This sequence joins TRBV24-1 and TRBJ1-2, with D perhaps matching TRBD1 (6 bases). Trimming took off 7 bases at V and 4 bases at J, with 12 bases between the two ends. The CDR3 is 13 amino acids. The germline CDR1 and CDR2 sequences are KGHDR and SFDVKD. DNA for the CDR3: TGTGCCACCAGCGCTCCGGGGGCCTATGGCTACACCTTC. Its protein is CATSAPGAYGYTF.

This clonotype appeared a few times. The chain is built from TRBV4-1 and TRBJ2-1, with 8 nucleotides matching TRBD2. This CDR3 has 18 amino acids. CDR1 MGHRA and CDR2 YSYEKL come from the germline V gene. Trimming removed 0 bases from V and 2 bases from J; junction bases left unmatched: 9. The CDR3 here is CASSQEGGIAGTYNEQFF. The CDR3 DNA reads TGCGCCAGCAGCCAAGAAGGGGGAATAGCGGGAACCTACAATGAGCAGTTCTTC.

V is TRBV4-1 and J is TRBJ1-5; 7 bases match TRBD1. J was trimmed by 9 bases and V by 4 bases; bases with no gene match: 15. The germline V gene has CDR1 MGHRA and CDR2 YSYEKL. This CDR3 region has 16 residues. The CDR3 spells CASSPNREQGSGPQHF. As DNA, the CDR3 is TGCGCCAGCAGCCCTAATAGGGAACAGGGGAGTGGGCCCCAGCATTTT.

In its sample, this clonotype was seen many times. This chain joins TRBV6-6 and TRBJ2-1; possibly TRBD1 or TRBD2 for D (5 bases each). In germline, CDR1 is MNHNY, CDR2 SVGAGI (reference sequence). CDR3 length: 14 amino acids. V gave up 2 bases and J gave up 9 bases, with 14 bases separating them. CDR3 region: CASSYGTMSIEQFF. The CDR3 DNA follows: TGTGCCAGCAGTTACGGGACCATGTCGATTGAGCAGTTCTTC.

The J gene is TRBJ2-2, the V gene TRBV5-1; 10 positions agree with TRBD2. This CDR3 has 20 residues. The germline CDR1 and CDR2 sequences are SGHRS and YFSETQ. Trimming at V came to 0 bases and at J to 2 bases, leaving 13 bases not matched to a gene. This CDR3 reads CASSLANRVAGGINTGELFF. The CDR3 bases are TGCGCCAGCAGCTTGGCCAATCGGGTAGCGGGAGGAATCAACACCGGGGAGCTGTTTTTT.

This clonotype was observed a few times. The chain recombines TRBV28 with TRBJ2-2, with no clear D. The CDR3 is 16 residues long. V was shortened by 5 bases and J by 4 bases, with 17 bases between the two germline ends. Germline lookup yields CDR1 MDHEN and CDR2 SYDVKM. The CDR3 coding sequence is TGTGCCAGCAGTCCCGGGCCCCGAAGGAGCACCGGGGAGCTGTTTTTT. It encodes CASSPGPRRSTGELFF.

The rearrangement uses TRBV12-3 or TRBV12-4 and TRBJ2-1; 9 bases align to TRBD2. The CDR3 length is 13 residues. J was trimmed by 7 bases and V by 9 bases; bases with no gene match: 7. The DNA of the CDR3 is TGTGCCAGTGGGCGGGAGGGCCGAAATGAGCAGTTCTTC. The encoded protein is CASGREGRNEQFF.

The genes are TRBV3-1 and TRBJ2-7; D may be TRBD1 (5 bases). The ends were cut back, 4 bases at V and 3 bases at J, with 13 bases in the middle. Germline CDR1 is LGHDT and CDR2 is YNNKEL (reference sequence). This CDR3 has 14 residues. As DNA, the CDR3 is TGTGCCAGCAGCCTTGAGCAGGGATACTACGAGCAGTACTTC. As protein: CASSLEQGYYEQYF.